The 12 T cell receptor beta chains reported below all come from one sample, sequenced in a study of T cell responses to AZD1222 COVID-19 vaccine. Using immunoSEQ multiplex PCR, the repertoire was profiled, and TCRdb retains in-frame clones only, with some absent. The sample holds 80,000 to 100,000 clones, roughly 84% seen once. The material was peripheral blood, obtained on day 0 of AZD1222 vaccination. The receptors here all came from an adult in good health.

V usage is TRBV25-1 and J usage is TRBJ1-1; TRBD1 matches 7 bases. V gave up 5 bases and J gave up 4 bases; unmatched junction bases: 10. The CDR3 has 15 residues. Germline lookup yields CDR1 MGHDK and CDR2 SYGVNS. In DNA, the CDR3 is TGTGCCAGCAGTATGGGACAGTTTAGATTCACTGAAGCTTTCTTT. Amino acids: CASSMGQFRFTEAFF. The whole variable domain, remainder taken from reference TRBV25-1 and TRBJ1-1, is EADIYQTPRYLVIGTGKKITLECSQTMGHDKMYWYQQDPGMELHLIHYSYGVNSTEKGDLSSESTVSRIRTEHFPLTLESARPSHTSQYLCASSMGQFRFTEAFFGQGTRLTVV.

CDR3 nucleotide sequence: TGTGCCAGCGGGACGAGGAGTGGCTACACCTTC. Protein: CASGTRSGYTF. The chain employs TRBV5-6 and TRBJ1-2, with a weak D call TRBD1 (5 bases). Germline V gene sequence: CDR1 SGHDT, CDR2 YYEEEE. The CDR3 has 11 amino acids. The V end lost 7 bases, the J end lost 7 bases, and 11 bases lay between the germline ends.

This clone was found once. The chain couples TRBV30 to TRBJ1-2; D call uncertain. Germline CDR1 and CDR2: GTSNPN and SVGIG (reference sequence). V was pared by 5 bases and J by 4 bases, with 14 bases between. The CDR3 sequence is 13 residues long. CDR3 bases: TGTGCCTGGGCCCAAAATCGGGGCTATGGCTACACCTTC. It specifies CAWAQNRGYGYTF.

This chain uses TRBV10-3 with TRBJ1-2, with 7 positions matching TRBD1. J gave up 4 bases and V 3 bases, and 8 bases lay outside the gene matches. The germline V gene has CDR1 ENHRY and CDR2 SYGVKD. The CDR3 is 15 amino acids. The DNA for the CDR3 is TGTGCCATCAGTGATGCGCTTACAGGGGTCTATGGCTACACCTTC. It specifies CAISDALTGVYGYTF.

The V gene is TRBV5-4, the J gene TRBJ2-5; D might be TRBD2 (7 bases). The CDR3 runs 15 residues. The V end lost 0 bases, the J end lost 4 bases, and 13 bases lay between the germline ends. Germline-derived CDR1 and CDR2 are SGHNT and YYREEE (reference sequence). In nucleotides, the CDR3 is TGTGCCAGCAGCTTGGATCAGGGGAGGGGAGAGACCCAGTACTTC. Amino acids: CASSLDQGRGETQYF.

V and J are TRBV24-1 and TRBJ1-2, with D possibly TRBD1 on 5 matching bases. Germline values: CDR1 KGHDR, CDR2 SFDVKD. Trimming took 4 bases from V and 4 from J, leaving 12 bases between them. The CDR3 runs 14 residues. The CDR3 spells CATSERQRGYGYTF. The DNA for the CDR3 is TGTGCCACCAGTGAGCGACAGCGGGGCTATGGCTACACCTTC.

This clone was seen just once. The chain couples TRBV7-3 to TRBJ2-1; D ambiguous. Germline V gene sequence: CDR1 SGHTA, CDR2 FQGTGA. The V and J ends lost 4 bases and 6 bases respectively, with 7 bases between them. The CDR3 spans 12 residues. DNA of the CDR3: TGTGCCAGCAGCTCCCTCCCCAATGAGCAGTTCTTC. Protein: CASSSLPNEQFF.

This clone was seen a few times. V and J are TRBV5-1 and TRBJ2-2, with 7 nucleotides matching TRBD1. J was trimmed by 1 base and V by 4 bases; bases with no gene match: 1. The CDR3 sequence is 14 residues long. CDR1 and CDR2 from the germline V gene are SGHRS and YFSETQ. The CDR3 region has the DNA TGCGCCAGCAGCCGGACAGGGAACACCGGGGAGCTGTTTTTT. Amino acid sequence: CASSRTGNTGELFF.

This CDR3 reads CASSSPGRLQETQYF. In DNA form, the CDR3 reads TGTGCCAGCAGCTCCCCCGGACGACTCCAAGAGACCCAGTACTTC. V is TRBV5-4 and J is TRBJ2-5; the D is unclear. With 3 bases removed from V and 1 base from J, the gap between germline ends came to 13 bases. CDR3 length: 15 residues. CDR1 and CDR2 from the germline V gene are SGHNT and YYREEE (reference sequence).

V gene TRBV12-5 combines with J gene TRBJ2-1; possibly TRBD1 or TRBD2 for D (6 bases each). From germline, CDR1 is LGHNT and CDR2 FRNRAP. There are 17 residues in the CDR3. V lost 0 bases, J lost 1 base, and 13 bases lay in between. CDR3 in DNA: TGTGCTAGTGGTTTGGTACGTAGGGGGAGGTCCTACAATGAGCAGTTCTTC. As protein: CASGLVRRGRSYNEQFF.

The gene calls are TRBV5-1 and TRBJ2-7; no clear D gene. This CDR3 is 15 amino acids long. Germline V gene lookup returns CDR1 SGHRS and CDR2 YFSETQ. V was cut by 4 bases and J by 3 bases, with 17 bases left in between. The CDR3 loop reads CASSQTGSTSYEQYF. The CDR3 region has the DNA TGCGCCAGCAGCCAAACCGGGTCCACCAGCTACGAGCAGTACTTC.

V and J are TRBV4-3 and TRBJ2-3; TRBD1 might be the D (6 bases). V was trimmed by 0 bases and J by 4 bases, leaving 26 bases between them. Germline assignment: CDR1 LGHNA and CDR2 YSLEER. CDR3 size: 20 residues. The CDR3 protein is CASSQDHWPGTPSAPDTQYF. CDR3 nucleotides: TGCGCCAGCAGCCAAGATCATTGGCCCGGGACACCCTCAGCGCCAGATACGCAGTATTTT.